The 9 T cell receptor beta chains below come from one sample, sequenced in a study of tumor-infiltrating lymphocytes in primary liver carcinoma. Synthesis of TCR beta cDNA was carried out from 500 ng total RNA with a constant-region primer. Three rounds of nested multiplex PCR with slightly modified ARM-PCR produced TCR beta libraries. The two initial PCR rounds, about 9 cycles each, used TRBV1-TRBV30 forward and C-beta reverse primers. TCRdb processed the multiplex PCR reads anew with MiXCR; each CDR3 protein has one entry. The table shows around 81,000 distinct CDR3 sequences, with 71% occurring only once. RNA and DNA were co-extracted from around 20-30 mg of unsorted bulk tissue. Sequenced input: liver tumor tissue from sampling region 4. The sample's subset: tumor region T4, right-lateral pole. Receptor source: a woman aged 55-70 years with primary liver carcinoma and hepatitis B virus infection.

This clonotype was found many times. The chain carries TRBV5-1 and TRBJ2-7; TRBD2 aligns across 7 bases. The CDR3 runs to 15 residues. The germline V gene has CDR1 SGHRS and CDR2 YFSETQ. Trimming removed 4 bases from V and 5 bases from J; junction bases left unmatched: 12. The CDR3 coding sequence is TGCGCCAGCAGCGGCCGGGACTACGGCCTCCACGAGCAGTACTTC. Its translation is CASSGRDYGLHEQYF.

This clonotype was seen repeatedly, ten times or more. The chain links TRBV5-4 to TRBJ2-2; TRBD1 matches at 9 bases. The ends lost 1 base at V and 0 bases at J; junction bases unmatched: 7. The germline V gene has CDR1 SGHNT and CDR2 YYREEE (reference sequence). The CDR3 totals 18 residues. The CDR3 DNA reads TGTGCCAGCAGCTTGCCCCCGGGACAGGGAACGAACACCGGGGAGCTGTTTTTT. Translated: CASSLPPGQGTNTGELFF.

CDR3 coding DNA: TGTGCCAGCAGCTTAGAGGGACTAACGTACACGTCAGATATGCGGTATTTT. It translates to CASSLEGLTYTSDMRYF. This chain connects TRBV11-2 to TRBJ2-3; the match to TRBD2 covers 7 bases. Germline values: CDR1 SGHAT, CDR2 FQNNGV. The CDR3 has 17 residues. Trimming cost V 0 bases and J 14 bases; bases outside gene matches: 20. Supplemented by reference TRBV11-2 and TRBJ2-3, the full variable domain reads EAGVAQSPRYKIIEKRQSVAFWCNPISGHATLYWYQQILGQGPKLLIQFQNNGVVDDSQLPKDRFSAERLKGVDSTLKIQPAKLEDSAVYLCASSLEGLTYTSDMRYFGPGTRLTVL.

Comment on this clonotype: A junction end diverges from the germline sequence, so it may reflect a read error. The CDR3 DNA is TGTGCCAGCAGCTTGTCGCCGGGACAGGAGTCCTACGAGCAGTACTTC. It specifies CASSLSPGQESYEQYF. The rearrangement joins TRBV5-1 to TRBJ2-7, with 8 nucleotides matching TRBD1. Germline V gives CDR1 SGHRS, CDR2 YFSETQ. This CDR3 has 16 amino acids.

Points on this clonotype: One end of the junction is discordant with germline, which a read error may explain. This sequence joins TRBV12-3 or TRBV12-4 and TRBJ1-2; 8 bases agree with TRBD1. The CDR3 is 15 residues long. CDR3 DNA sequence: TGTGCCAGTAGTTTATGGACAGGGAAGGGCTATGACTACACCTTC. This codes for CASSLWTGKGYDYTF.

A remark on this clonotype: The CDR3 does not end in the conserved phenylalanine or tryptophan, so this is likely a read error. The chain combines TRBV6-5 with TRBJ2-1, with 10 bases matching TRBD2. This CDR3 has 16 amino acids. After removal of 0 bases from V and 12 bases from J, the junction contained 11 bases not matched to a gene. Germline CDR1 is MNHEY and CDR2 is SVGAGI. CDR3 DNA: TGTGCCAGCAGTTACTCAACTAGCGGGATTCCAGTGGGGCAGTTCTTA. Translation: CASSYSTSGIPVGQFL.

Comment on this clonotype: An end of the junction differs from the germline gene, which may be a read error. The rearrangement uses TRBV4-2 and TRBJ2-3; the match to TRBD2 covers 7 bases. CDR1 and CDR2 from the germline V gene are LGHNA and YNFKEQ. The CDR3 has 18 residues. Here the CDR3 DNA reads TGTGCCAGCAGCCAATTAGGGCTAGCGGCAGTCAGCACAGATACACAGTATTTT. This translates into CASSQLGLAAVSTDTQYF.

This clonotype was picked up a small number of times. This CDR3 is missing its conserved last phenylalanine or tryptophan, likely due to a read error. The gene calls are TRBV29-1 and TRBJ2-5, with D possibly being TRBD2 (5 bases). The CDR3 is 13 amino acids. Germline CDR1 and CDR2: SQVTM and ANQGSEA. The CDR3 nucleotides read TGTAGCGTTGGTAGTATCCAGCAAGAGACCCAGTACCTC. It codes for CSVGSIQQETQYL.

Worth noting for this clonotype: The junction departs from the called germline gene at one end, perhaps through a read error. CDR3 nucleotide sequence: TGTGCCAGCAACCCGGACAGGATGCAGTCTGGCTACAGCTTC. Protein sequence: CASNPDRMQSGYSF. The rearrangement links TRBV6-5 to TRBJ1-2; 7 bases are a match to TRBD1. This CDR3 has 14 residues. CDR1 is MNHEY and CDR2 is SVGAGI in the germline V gene.